This T cell receptor (beta chain) was recovered during a study of identifying expanded T cells in peripheral blood. Study-wide results and caveats: Variance in clone template counts between approximately two-week samples significantly increased with total template count across all healthy donors. Over approximately two and four weeks, about 15 and 19 clones changed, versus around 1.2 between replicates.

Only in-frame clones appear in the TCRdb table, and some are missing; sequencing was by immunoSEQ multiplex PCR. Among 85,000 to 95,000 clones listed, about nine tenths were seen once. The table lists this clone with a few counts. Its antigen is not known. During the collection period, no donor immune events like infections were recorded. Trimming shortened V by 4 bases and J by 2 bases, and 9 bases separated the two germline ends. The CDR3 totals 14 residues. Germline V gene lookup returns CDR1 SEHNR and CDR2 FQNEAQ (reference sequence). Sequences were obtained from blood. V is TRBV7-9 and J is TRBJ2-1, with D perhaps matching TRBD2 (5 bases). This clonotype was obtained from a person aged 18 to 75 in good health. CDR3 DNA: TGTGCCAGCAGCTCACAGACTACCTACAATGAGCAGTTCTTC. It encodes CASSSQTTYNEQFF.